A single sample gave rise to the 14 T cell receptor beta chains below, sequenced in a study of blood T cell repertoires in COVID-19. The data were produced by immunoSEQ multiplex PCR, yet TCRdb's version contains in-frame clones alone and is incomplete. The table includes roughly 210,000 clones, around 84% detected once. Sequencing was carried out using peripheral blood. The receptors derive from a woman older than 75 with COVID-19, enrolled during active disease.

V gene TRBV5-1 combines with J gene TRBJ2-1; the D gene is possibly TRBD1 (6 bases). The CDR3 contains 13 residues. Germline values: CDR1 SGHRS, CDR2 YFSETQ. Trimming removed 6 bases from V and 5 bases from J, with 12 bases in between. The CDR3 loop reads CASNWDNDNEQFF. The CDR3, as DNA: TGCGCCAGCAACTGGGACAACGACAATGAGCAGTTCTTC.

The chain carries TRBV11-2 and TRBJ2-5; 7 bases line up with TRBD2. Trimming removed 1 base from V and 4 bases from J; junction bases left unmatched: 3. From germline, CDR1 is SGHAT and CDR2 FQNNGV. CDR3 size: 14 residues. The CDR3 region is CASSLAGGLETQYF. The DNA of the CDR3 is TGTGCCAGCAGCTTAGCGGGGGGACTAGAGACCCAGTACTTC.

The CDR3 sequence: CASSHRDSLSYEQYF. CDR3 coding DNA: TGTGCCAGCAGCCACAGGGATTCTTTATCCTACGAGCAGTACTTC. The chain uses TRBV2 and TRBJ2-7; D possibly corresponds to TRBD1 (6 bases). The CDR3 consists of 15 residues. Germline V CDR1 and CDR2: SNHLY, FYNNEI. The V end was cut by 6 bases, the J end by 1 base, with 16 bases between.

The chain couples TRBV30 to TRBJ1-1; D is perhaps TRBD1 (6 bases). The germline V gene has CDR1 GTSNPN and CDR2 SVGIG (reference sequence). Trimming left V 7 bases short and J 5 bases short, with 11 bases between. The CDR3 length is 11 residues. In nucleotides, the CDR3 is TGTGCCTTACAGGGTTATACTGAAGCTTTCTTT. As protein: CALQGYTEAFF.

V gene TRBV5-1 combines with J gene TRBJ1-2; 7 bases align to TRBD1. This CDR3 is 15 amino acids long. The junction had 10 bases not matched to a gene; V was cut back by 0 bases and J by 8 bases. CDR1 SGHRS and CDR2 YFSETQ come from the germline V gene. CDR3 residues: CASSLEDRYWEGYTF. The CDR3 bases are TGCGCCAGCAGCTTGGAGGACAGGTACTGGGAAGGCTACACCTTC. The variable domain in full, with the rest retrieved from reference TRBV5-1 and TRBJ1-2, is KAGVTQTPRYLIKTRGQQVTLSCSPISGHRSVSWYQQTPGQGLQFLFEYFSETQRNKGNFPGRFSGRQFSNSRSEMNVSTLELGDSALYLCASSLEDRYWEGYTFGSGTRLTVV.

The J gene is TRBJ1-5, the V gene TRBV5-1; D unclear. Trimming took off 3 bases at V and 5 bases at J, with 12 bases between the two ends. CDR3 length: 14 residues. Germline V CDR1 and CDR2: SGHRS, YFSETQ. The CDR3 DNA reads TGCGCCAGCAGCTCTGGCCCTGATTATCAGCCCCAGCATTTT. It encodes CASSSGPDYQPQHF.

The chain joins TRBV2 to TRBJ1-1, with a possible D match to TRBD1 (6 bases). The CDR3 spans 12 residues. Trimming stripped 5 bases from V and 10 bases from J, with 14 bases between. Germline V gene lookup returns CDR1 SNHLY and CDR2 FYNNEI. The CDR3: CASSLSMTGAFF. DNA of the CDR3: TGTGCCAGCAGTCTCTCTATGACAGGAGCTTTCTTT.

The V and J genes are TRBV12-3 or TRBV12-4 and TRBJ1-1; D not certain. Trimming stripped 3 bases from V and 7 bases from J, with 6 bases between. This CDR3 contains 11 residues. The CDR3 loop reads CASSFINEAFF. DNA of the CDR3: TGTGCCAGCAGTTTTATTAATGAAGCTTTCTTT.

This clone was detected once. The chain combines TRBV4-1 with TRBJ2-6; 7 bases are a match to TRBD2. J gave up 12 bases and V 0 bases, and 8 bases lay outside the gene matches. Germline V gene data show CDR1 as MGHRA and CDR2 as YSYEKL. The CDR3 has 15 amino acids. The CDR3 loop reads CASSQDPLAASVLTF. The DNA of the CDR3 is TGCGCCAGCAGCCAAGACCCCCTAGCGGCTAGCGTCCTGACTTTC.

The chain carries TRBV3-1 (or the pseudogene TRBV3-2) and TRBJ2-3; D call uncertain. Germline V gene sequence: CDR1 LGHDT, CDR2 YNNKEL (reference sequence). The V end was cut by 1 base, the J end by 4 bases, with 3 bases between. CDR3 length equals 12 residues. The CDR3 loop is CASSQVADTQYF. The CDR3 coding sequence is TGTGCCAGCAGCCAAGTCGCAGATACGCAGTATTTT.

The rearrangement uses TRBV27 and TRBJ1-1; 8 nucleotides agree with TRBD1. This CDR3 comprises 17 residues. Germline values: CDR1 MNHEY, CDR2 SMNVEV (reference sequence). The ends lost 5 bases at V and 3 bases at J; junction bases unmatched: 14. The CDR3 sequence is CASSQGQGGLSDTEAFF. CDR3 DNA sequence: TGTGCCAGCAGTCAAGGACAGGGCGGTCTATCGGACACTGAAGCTTTCTTT.

The chain carries TRBV10-3 and TRBJ1-6, with D hard to call. Trimming removed 6 bases at V and 8 bases at J, with 8 bases between. Germline CDR1 ENHRY, CDR2 SYGVKD. CDR3 length equals 12 residues. The CDR3 DNA sequence: TGTGCCATCAGACAGCAAGATTCACCCCTCCACTTT. It translates to CAIRQQDSPLHF.

The CDR3 region has the DNA TGCGCCAGCAGCTTGGGAGGGACAGGGGGCGATCAGCCCCAGCATTTT. Encoded protein: CASSLGGTGGDQPQHF. The chain couples TRBV5-1 to TRBJ1-5; TRBD1 matches at 12 bases. With 0 bases clipped from V and 5 bases from J, the junction kept 3 bases outside the gene matches. The CDR3 is made up of 16 amino acids. Germline lookup yields CDR1 SGHRS and CDR2 YFSETQ.

V is TRBV19 and J is TRBJ2-1, with TRBD2 matching 8 bases. Trimming removed 3 bases from V and 3 bases from J; junction bases left unmatched: 4. The germline V gene has CDR1 LNHDA and CDR2 SQIVND (reference sequence). The CDR3 contains 15 residues. CDR3: CASSILGGVYNEQFF. DNA of the CDR3: TGTGCCAGTAGTATCCTCGGGGGGGTCTACAATGAGCAGTTCTTC.